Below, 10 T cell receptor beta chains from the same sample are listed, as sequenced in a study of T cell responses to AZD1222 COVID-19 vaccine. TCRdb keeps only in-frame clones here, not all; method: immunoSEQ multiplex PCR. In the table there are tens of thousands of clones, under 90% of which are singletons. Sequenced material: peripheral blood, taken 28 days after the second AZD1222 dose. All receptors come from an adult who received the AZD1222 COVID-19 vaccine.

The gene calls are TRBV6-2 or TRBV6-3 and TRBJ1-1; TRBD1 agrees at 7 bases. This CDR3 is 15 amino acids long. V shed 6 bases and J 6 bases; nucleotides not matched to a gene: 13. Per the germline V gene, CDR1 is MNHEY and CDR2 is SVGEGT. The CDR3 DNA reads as TGTGCCAGCAGCTCGCAGGGGACAGCCTACGCTGAAGCTTTCTTT. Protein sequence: CASSSQGTAYAEAFF.

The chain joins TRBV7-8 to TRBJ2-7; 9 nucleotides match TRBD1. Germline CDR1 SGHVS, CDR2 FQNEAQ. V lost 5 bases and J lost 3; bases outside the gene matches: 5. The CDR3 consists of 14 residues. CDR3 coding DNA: TGTGCCAGCAGCCGAGGACAGGGGATCTACGAGCAGTACTTC. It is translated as CASSRGQGIYEQYF.

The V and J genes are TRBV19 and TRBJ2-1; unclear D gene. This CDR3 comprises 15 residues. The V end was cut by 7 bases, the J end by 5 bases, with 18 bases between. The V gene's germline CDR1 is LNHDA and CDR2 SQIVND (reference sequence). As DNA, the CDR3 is TGTGCCAGTACCCCCCGGGCTACCGCGAACAATGAGCAGTTCTTC. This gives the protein CASTPRATANNEQFF.

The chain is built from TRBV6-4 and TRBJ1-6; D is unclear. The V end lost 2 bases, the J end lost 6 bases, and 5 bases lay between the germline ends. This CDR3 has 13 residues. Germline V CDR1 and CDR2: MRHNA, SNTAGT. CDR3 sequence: CASSDSLNSPLHF. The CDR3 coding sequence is TGTGCCAGCAGTGACAGTCTTAATTCACCCCTCCACTTT.

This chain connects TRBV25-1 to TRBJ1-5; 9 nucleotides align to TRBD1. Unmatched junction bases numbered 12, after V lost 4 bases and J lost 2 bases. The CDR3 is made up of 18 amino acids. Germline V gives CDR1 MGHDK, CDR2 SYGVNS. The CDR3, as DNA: TGTGCCAGCAGTGCCCGGGACAGGGAGTTTGAGGGCAATCAGCCCCAGCATTTT. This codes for CASSARDREFEGNQPQHF.

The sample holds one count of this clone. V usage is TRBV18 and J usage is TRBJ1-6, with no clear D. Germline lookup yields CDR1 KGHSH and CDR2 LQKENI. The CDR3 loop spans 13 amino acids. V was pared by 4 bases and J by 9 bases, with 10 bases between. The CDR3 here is CASSRVWGSPLHF. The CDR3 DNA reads TGTGCCAGCTCACGAGTTTGGGGTTCACCCCTCCACTTT.

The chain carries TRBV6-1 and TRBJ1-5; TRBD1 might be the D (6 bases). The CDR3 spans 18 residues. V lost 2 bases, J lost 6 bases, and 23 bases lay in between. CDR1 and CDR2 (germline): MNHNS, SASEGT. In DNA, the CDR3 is TGTGCCAGCAGTGAACGTTATATGGCAGGGGATTTGACTCAGCCCCAGCATTTT. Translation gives CASSERYMAGDLTQPQHF.

CDR3 nucleotide sequence: TGTGCCAGCAGCTTAGAACCAGGGGGCTACACTGAAGCTTTCTTT. Translated, it gives CASSLEPGGYTEAFF. The chain carries TRBV11-2 and TRBJ1-1; TRBD1 matches at 8 bases. J lost 3 bases, V lost 0 bases, and 3 bases had no gene match. The CDR3 has 15 residues. Germline V gives CDR1 SGHAT, CDR2 FQNNGV.

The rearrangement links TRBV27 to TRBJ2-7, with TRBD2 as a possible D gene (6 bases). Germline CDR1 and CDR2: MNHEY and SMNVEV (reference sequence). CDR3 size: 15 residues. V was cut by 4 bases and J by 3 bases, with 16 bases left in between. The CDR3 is CASSSRGTGYYEQYF. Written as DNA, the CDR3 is TGTGCCAGCAGTTCCCGGGGGACCGGATACTACGAGCAGTACTTC.

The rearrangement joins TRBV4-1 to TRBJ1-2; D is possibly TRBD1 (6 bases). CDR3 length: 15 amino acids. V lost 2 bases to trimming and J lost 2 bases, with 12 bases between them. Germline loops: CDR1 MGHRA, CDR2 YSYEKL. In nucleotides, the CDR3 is TGCGCCAGCAGCCAACCCGGGACACTAAACTATGGCTACACCTTC. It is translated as CASSQPGTLNYGYTF.